This record covers a single T cell receptor beta chain. Its antigen has not been determined. The record has no base qualities; no much larger clone is one base away. This sample is drawn from a study of CD8 T cells in ankylosing spondylitis (dated by TCRdb to the late 2010s). For the wider study: T cell receptor beta repertoires were profiled in healthy donors and ankylosing spondylitis patients so that disease-linked TCR variants could be found. The full study cohort comprised around 23 ankylosing spondylitis patients and 85 to 120 healthy donors. Peripheral blood samples were taken, and synovial fluid was additionally collected from ankylosing spondylitis patients. The research as a whole found: The disease-linked clones were reported as significantly enriched in matched synovial fluid samples from ankylosing spondylitis patients. Blood from ankylosing spondylitis patients appeared to be characterized by a TCR beta motif composed of eight highly homologous amino acid variants. Some motif variants were previously reported in synovial fluid and blood of reactive arthritis patients, suggesting common disease-initiation mechanisms. The disease-linked clones showed a CD8+ phenotype and occurred at relatively low frequencies in peripheral blood.

Trimming takes 3 bases from V and 6 bases from J, and the germline ends sit 8 bases apart. From cysteine to phenylalanine, the CDR3 is 12 amino acids long. Just the 36-base CDR3 DNA is kept, in frame starting at base 1. The germline V gene gives CDR1 as MGHDK and CDR2 as SYGVNS. Data came from an Illumina HiSeq 2500. Quantitative 5'-RACE with molecular barcodes was used to prepare TCR beta libraries. The authors' pipeline ran thus. A new computational method, built on a probabilistic model of VDJ rearrangement, was used to identify disease-linked TCR variants. Through fastp at Q25 and MiXCR, TCRdb rebuilt clones from the public reads, retaining in-frame beta chains. For every CDR3 protein sequence, its rows merge into one entry that carries the most common genes and DNA. The V and J calls come from TCRdb's annotation, not from the publication. Counted in this sample were hundreds of thousands of distinct CDR3 sequences; about 24% of them appeared once. Of the sample, roughly 0.9% is held by the ten largest clones.

The receptor was isolated from a male donor with ankylosing spondylitis. This chain is built from TRBV25-1 and TRBJ2-5; TRBD2 is possibly the D segment (5 matching bases). The sequenced sample was blood, either unsorted or a sorted T cell fraction (not recorded which). The CDR3 loop reads CASSDPGKTQYF. Read as DNA, the sequence is TGTGCCAGCAGTGATCCCGGGAAGACCCAGTACTTC. Supplemented by the reference TRBV25-1 and TRBJ2-5 proteins around the CDR3, the complete variable domain is EADIYQTPRYLVIGTGKKITLECSQTMGHDKMYWYQQDPGMELHLIHYSYGVNSTEKGDLSSESTVSRIRTEHFPLTLESARPSHTSQYLCASSDPGKTQYFGPGTRLLVL.